This passage covers 12 T cell receptor beta chains from one sample sequenced in a study of Ad26.COV2.S vaccination and SARS-CoV-2 variants. Using immunoSEQ multiplex PCR, the repertoire was profiled, and TCRdb retains in-frame clones only, with some absent. The sample records more than 40,000 clones, about 80% being singletons. The specimen comprised peripheral blood, sampled after recovery from COVID-19. These receptors originate from a human donor who had recovered from COVID-19.

The chain combines TRBV5-1 with TRBJ2-1; D unclear. The CDR3 is 13 residues long. Germline V gene sequence: CDR1 SGHRS, CDR2 YFSETQ. Trimming stripped 4 bases from V and 5 bases from J, with 10 bases between. The CDR3 protein is CASSLDGDNEQFF. For the CDR3, the DNA is TGCGCCAGCAGCCTCGACGGAGACAATGAGCAGTTCTTC.

The V gene is TRBV14, the J gene TRBJ1-1; 7 bases align to TRBD1. CDR1 is SGHDN, CDR2 FVKESK, per germline. The CDR3 consists of 18 residues. With V trimmed by 4 bases and J by 5 bases, 19 bases remained unmatched. Here the CDR3 reads CASSPFGDRANPGTEAFF. The CDR3 nucleotides are TGTGCCAGCAGCCCCTTTGGAGACAGGGCTAACCCGGGGACTGAAGCTTTCTTT.

This chain connects TRBV18 to TRBJ2-7; unclear D gene. The CDR3 spans 13 residues. V was shortened by 3 bases and J by 2 bases, with 8 bases between the two germline ends. From germline, CDR1 is KGHSH and CDR2 LQKENI. The CDR3 nucleotides are TGTGCCAGCTCACCCCCCCGCACCTACGAGCAGTACTTC. Translation gives CASSPPRTYEQYF.

The chain recombines TRBV4-1 with TRBJ1-5; D remains ambiguous. The CDR3 has 15 amino acids. Trimming pared 4 bases from V and 1 base from J, leaving 11 bases between. CDR1 is MGHRA and CDR2 is YSYEKL in the germline V gene. CDR3 region: CASSRSLESNQPQHF. The CDR3, as DNA: TGCGCCAGCAGCCGGAGCCTGGAGAGCAATCAGCCCCAGCATTTT.

The chain links TRBV5-1 to TRBJ2-1; 8 positions match TRBD1. Germline CDR1 SGHRS, CDR2 YFSETQ. J gave up 1 base and V 2 bases, and 2 bases lay outside the gene matches. This CDR3 has 15 residues. The CDR3 DNA reads as TGCGCCAGCAGCTTCCGGGACAGGTCCTACAATGAGCAGTTCTTC. As protein: CASSFRDRSYNEQFF.

The chain has TRBV29-1 and TRBJ1-5; D gene ambiguous. The CDR3 sequence is 15 residues long. The V gene lost 1 base and the J gene lost 1 base, with 11 bases spanning the gap. Germline CDR1 and CDR2: SQVTM and ANQGSEA. The chain's CDR3 is CSVEVEGNSNQPQHF. The CDR3 DNA reads TGCAGCGTTGAAGTTGAAGGGAACAGCAATCAGCCCCAGCATTTT.

The V and J genes are TRBV24-1 and TRBJ1-3; no clear D gene. This CDR3 spans 15 amino acids. Deletions cut 4 bases from V and 2 bases from J, with 11 bases between. The germline CDR1 and CDR2 sequences are KGHDR and SFDVKD. CDR3: CATSELTNTGNTIYF. In DNA, the CDR3 is TGTGCCACCAGTGAATTGACGAATACTGGAAACACCATATATTTT.

In this sample, this clone turned up once. The chain carries TRBV10-2 and TRBJ1-1, with TRBD1 matching over 10 bases. Looked up from germline, CDR1 is WSHSY and CDR2 is SAAADI. CDR3 size: 16 residues. V was pared by 0 bases and J by 1 base, with 2 bases of the junction left unmatched. The CDR3 DNA is TGCGCCAGCAGTGAGTCGACAGGGGGCCGGAACACTGAAGCTTTCTTT. Its translation: CASSESTGGRNTEAFF.

CDR3 sequence: CASSVLDKNTEAFF. The CDR3 DNA sequence: TGTGCCAGCAGCGTTTTAGACAAGAACACTGAAGCTTTCTTT. The V gene is TRBV9, the J gene TRBJ1-1; D not resolved. Per the germline V gene, CDR1 is SGDLS and CDR2 is YYNGEE. Trimming stripped 2 bases from V and 1 base from J, with 9 bases between. The CDR3 runs 14 residues.

V and J are TRBV6-5 and TRBJ1-2; TRBD1 matches at 11 bases. V lost 6 bases to trimming and J lost 0 bases; unmatched junction nucleotides: 3. The CDR3 runs 15 residues. The germline CDR1 and CDR2 sequences are MNHEY and SVGAGI. This CDR3 is CASRGQGAPNYGYTF. The CDR3 DNA reads as TGTGCCAGCAGAGGACAGGGGGCTCCTAACTATGGCTACACCTTC.

This clone has only a few counts. This chain joins TRBV9 and TRBJ2-2, with 10 bases lining up with TRBD2. V was pared by 4 bases and J by 1 base, with 1 base of the junction left unmatched. CDR1 SGDLS and CDR2 YYNGEE come from the germline V gene. The CDR3 is 15 residues long. The CDR3 protein is CASSPSGGNTGELFF. The CDR3 DNA sequence: TGTGCCAGCAGCCCTAGCGGGGGGAACACCGGGGAGCTGTTTTTT.

The chain recombines TRBV2 with TRBJ2-3, with TRBD1 as a possible D gene (6 bases). The V end lost 11 bases, the J end lost 5 bases, and 17 bases lay between the germline ends. Germline lookup yields CDR1 SNHLY and CDR2 FYNNEI. The CDR3 contains 13 residues. The CDR3 DNA sequence: TGTGCCCAAAAGGGGGAACGGGAAGATACGCAGTATTTT. This codes for CAQKGEREDTQYF.